The 5 T cell receptor beta chains in this list originate from one sample, sequenced in a study of blood T cell repertoires in COVID-19. Assay: immunoSEQ multiplex PCR; the TCRdb copy retains only in-frame clones and omits some. The sample has a few hundred thousand clones, about four fifths seen once. The sample was peripheral blood. The receptor source for this set is a human donor with acute or convalescent COVID-19. The donor label of this sample is uncertain.

This chain uses TRBV28 with TRBJ1-2; tentatively, D is TRBD1 (6 bases). The germline gives CDR1 MDHEN, CDR2 SYDVKM. The CDR3 has 14 residues. The V end lost 2 bases, the J end lost 4 bases, and 11 bases lay between the germline ends. The CDR3 loop is CASSLLARGYGYTF. In DNA form, the CDR3 reads TGTGCCAGCAGTTTACTGGCCAGGGGCTATGGCTACACCTTC.

J is TRBJ1-1 and V is TRBV7-2, with D perhaps TRBD1 (6 bases). The germline CDR1 and CDR2 sequences are SGHTA and FQGNSA. This CDR3 contains 15 residues. V was cut by 4 bases and J by 1 base, with 13 bases left in between. The DNA of the CDR3 is TGTGCCAGCAGCTCTCCCGGGACAAGGAACACTGAAGCTTTCTTT. It translates to CASSSPGTRNTEAFF.

The chain uses TRBV3-1 (or the pseudogene TRBV3-2) and TRBJ1-2; D might be TRBD1 (5 bases). Trimming pared 4 bases from V and 9 bases from J, leaving 18 bases between. The CDR3 is made up of 14 amino acids. CDR1 is LGHDT and CDR2 is YNNKEL in the germline V gene (reference sequence). The CDR3 loop is CASSRKGTGLRYTF. The CDR3 DNA reads TGTGCCAGCAGCCGGAAAGGGACTGGGCTACGCTACACCTTC.

The rearrangement joins TRBV6-5 to TRBJ2-7; tentatively, D is TRBD1 (6 bases). Germline V gene sequence: CDR1 MNHEY, CDR2 SVGAGI. The germline V and J ends were trimmed by 8 bases and 5 bases, with 19 bases remaining between them. The CDR3 loop spans 14 amino acids. Here the CDR3 DNA reads TGTGCCAGCGCGCCCCAAACAGGGTCCAACGAGCAGTACTTC. This encodes CASAPQTGSNEQYF.

The rearrangement links TRBV7-8 to TRBJ1-2, with D uncertain. The CDR3 contains 12 residues. Trimming took off 0 bases at V and 10 bases at J, with 9 bases between the two ends. Germline CDR1 and CDR2: SGHVS and FQNEAQ. The CDR3 is CASSLAREVYTF. The CDR3 DNA sequence: TGTGCCAGCAGCTTAGCGCGGGAGGTCTACACCTTC. The full variable domain, with the rest looked up from reference TRBV7-8 and TRBJ1-2, is GAGVSQSPRYKVAKRGQDVALRCDPISGHVSLFWYQQALGQGPEFLTYFQNEAQLDKSGLPSDRFFAERPEGSVSTLKIQRTQQEDSAVYLCASSLAREVYTFGSGTRLTVV.